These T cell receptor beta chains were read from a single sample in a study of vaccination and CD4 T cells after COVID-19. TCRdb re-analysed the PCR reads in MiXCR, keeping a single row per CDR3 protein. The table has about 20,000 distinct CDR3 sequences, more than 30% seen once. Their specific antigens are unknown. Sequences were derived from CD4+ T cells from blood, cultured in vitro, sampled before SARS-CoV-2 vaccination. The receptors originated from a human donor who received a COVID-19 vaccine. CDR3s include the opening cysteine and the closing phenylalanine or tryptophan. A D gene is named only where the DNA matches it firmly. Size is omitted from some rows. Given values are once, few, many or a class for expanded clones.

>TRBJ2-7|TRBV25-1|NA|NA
TGTGCCAGTGAGGGGGGAGCCTACGAGCAGTACTTC
CASEGGAYEQYF
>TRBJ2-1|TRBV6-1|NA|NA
TGTGCCAGCAGTAATTTTAGGGGAAACAATGAGCAGTTCTTC
CASSNFRGNNEQFF
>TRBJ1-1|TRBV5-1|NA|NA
TGCGCCAGCAGCCCAGGAGGGGGTAGCACTGAAGCTTTCTTT
CASSPGGGSTEAFF
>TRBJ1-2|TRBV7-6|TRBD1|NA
TGTGCCAGCAGCTTAACTCAGGGACAGTCGGGCTACACCTTC
CASSLTQGQSGYTF
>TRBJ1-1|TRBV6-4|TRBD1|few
TGTGCCAGCAGACGAAACAGGGGGGACACTGAAGCTTTCTTT
CASRRNRGDTEAFF
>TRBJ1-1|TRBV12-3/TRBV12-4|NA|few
TGTGCCAGCGGGTTTTCAGCTTTCTTT
CASGFSAFF
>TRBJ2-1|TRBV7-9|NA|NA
TGTGCCAGCAGCTTTGAGAACAGGTACTACAATGAGCAGTTCTTC
CASSFENRYYNEQFF
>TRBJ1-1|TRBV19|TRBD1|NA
TGTGCCAGTAGTATATCAGGGGGTGAGAACACTGAAGCTTTCTTT
CASSISGGENTEAFF
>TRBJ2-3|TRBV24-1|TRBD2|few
TGTGCCACCAGTCAACTAGCGGGGGGGCCCGATACGCAGTATTTT
CATSQLAGGPDTQYF
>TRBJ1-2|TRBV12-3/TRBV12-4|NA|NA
TGTGCCAGCAGTTCCCGATGGGAGAGCATTAACTATGGCTACACCTTC
CASSSRWESINYGYTF
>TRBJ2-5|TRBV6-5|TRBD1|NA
TGTGCCAGCAGTTACTCCACCATGGGACAGGGCGGGTCAGTAGGAGAGACCCAGTACTTC
CASSYSTMGQGGSVGETQYF
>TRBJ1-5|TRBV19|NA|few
TGTGCCAGTAGTAGATCGGGTATTGAAAGCAATCAGCCCCAGCATTTT
CASSRSGIESNQPQHF
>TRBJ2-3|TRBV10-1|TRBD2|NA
TGCGCCAGCAGTGCTAGCGGGGAACATACGCAGTATTTT
CASSASGEHTQYF
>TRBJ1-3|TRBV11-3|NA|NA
TGTGCCAGCAGCTTTATTGGGTCTGGAAACACCATATATTTT
CASSFIGSGNTIYF
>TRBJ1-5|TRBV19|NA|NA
TGTGCCAGTAGTATAGATCCCTCGGGGGCCGAGCATTTT
CASSIDPSGAEHF
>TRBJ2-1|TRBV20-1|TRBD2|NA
TGCAGTGCTAGACCCCTAGCGGGGGGGCTGGCTGAGCAGTTCTTC
CSARPLAGGLAEQFF
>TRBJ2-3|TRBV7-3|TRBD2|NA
TGTGCCAGCAGCTTTGGTCCGACTAGCATATCGGGAGATACGCAGTATTTT
CASSFGPTSISGDTQYF
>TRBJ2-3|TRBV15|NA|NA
TGTGCCACCAGCAGAGCGACAAGCGAGTCGACGCAGTATTTT
CATSRATSESTQYF
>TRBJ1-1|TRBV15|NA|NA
TGTGCCACCAGCAGGGTACAGTTGAACACTGAAGCTTTCTTT
CATSRVQLNTEAFF
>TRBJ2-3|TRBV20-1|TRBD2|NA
TGCAGTGCTAGAGATCATTCTAGCGGGGGAGTAACGCAGTATTTT
CSARDHSSGGVTQYF
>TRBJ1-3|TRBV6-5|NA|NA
TGTGCCAGCAGTTACGCGGGATCCTCTGGAAACACCATATATTTT
CASSYAGSSGNTIYF
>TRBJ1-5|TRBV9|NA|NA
TGTGCCAGCAGCGCAGGGTTGGGCAATCAGCCCCAGCATTTT
CASSAGLGNQPQHF
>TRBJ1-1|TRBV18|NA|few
TGTGCCAGCTCACCAAGGCCGGGACTTGGCACTGAAGCTTTCTTT
CASSPRPGLGTEAFF
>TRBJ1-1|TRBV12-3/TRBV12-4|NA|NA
TGTGCCAGCAGTTTGGATGGGGTCGTGAACACTGAAGCTTTCTTT
CASSLDGVVNTEAFF
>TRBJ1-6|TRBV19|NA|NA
TGTGCCAGTAGTACCGGACAGAATTCACCCCTCCACTTT
CASSTGQNSPLHF
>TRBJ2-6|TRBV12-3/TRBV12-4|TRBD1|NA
TGTGCCAGCAGCCCGAGGGGGCGTGGGGCCAACGTCCTGACTTTC
CASSPRGRGANVLTF
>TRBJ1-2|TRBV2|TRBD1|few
TGTGCCAGCAGCAGGGGACAGGGGGCAGGCGGCTACACCTTC
CASSRGQGAGGYTF
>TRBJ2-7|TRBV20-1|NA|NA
TGCAGTGCTGCCATCTCTCTGGGGTCCTACGAGCAGTACTTC
CSAAISLGSYEQYF
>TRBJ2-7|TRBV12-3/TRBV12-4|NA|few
TGTGCCAGCAGCGGAGGGGTAGGGGCCTCCTACGAGCAGTACTTC
CASSGGVGASYEQYF
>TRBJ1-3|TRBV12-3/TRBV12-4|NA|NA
TGTGCCAGCAGTTCTCGGACAGCCTCTGGAAACACCATATATTTT
CASSSRTASGNTIYF
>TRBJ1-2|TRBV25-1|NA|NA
TGTGCCAGCAGTGAAGGGGACACTGTAGCTAACTATGGCTACACCTTC
CASSEGDTVANYGYTF
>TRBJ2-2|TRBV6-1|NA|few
TGTGCCAGCAGTGAAAAAGGACTACACGGGGAGCTGTTTTTT
CASSEKGLHGELFF
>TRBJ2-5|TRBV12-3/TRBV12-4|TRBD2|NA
TGTGCCAGCAGTTTAGCCGGGACTAGCGGGGGGACCCAGTACTTC
CASSLAGTSGGTQYF
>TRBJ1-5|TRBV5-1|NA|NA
TGCGCCAGCAGCCCCGACGTGGGGGCTAATCAGCCCCAGCATTTT
CASSPDVGANQPQHF
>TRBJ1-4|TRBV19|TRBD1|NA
TGTGCCAGTAAGAAGGGGGCCAAGGTTGATGAAAAACTGTTTTTT
CASKKGAKVDEKLFF
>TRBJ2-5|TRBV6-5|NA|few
TGTGCCAGCAGTTACCCCTCGGGGGAGACCCAGTACTTC
CASSYPSGETQYF
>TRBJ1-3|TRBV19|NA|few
TGTGCCAGTAGTAGTAGGGGCACGTTGAGCTCTGGAAACACCATATATTTT
CASSSRGTLSSGNTIYF
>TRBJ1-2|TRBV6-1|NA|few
TGTGCCAGCAGTATTTACAGGGTTCATGGCTACACCTTC
CASSIYRVHGYTF
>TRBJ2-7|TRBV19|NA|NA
TGTGCCAGTAGTCCCCGACTAAACACCCTCAACTACGAGCAGTACTTC
CASSPRLNTLNYEQYF
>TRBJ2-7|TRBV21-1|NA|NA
TGTGCCAGCAGCAGCCGACAGACCTACGAGCAGTACTTC
CASSSRQTYEQYF
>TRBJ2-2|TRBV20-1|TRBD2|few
TGCAGTGCTAGACCTAGCGGGGGGGTCCCCGGGGAGCTGTTTTTT
CSARPSGGVPGELFF
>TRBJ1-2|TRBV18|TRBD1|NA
TGTGCCAGCTCACCCTCCAAGACAGGGAACTATGGCTACACCTTC
CASSPSKTGNYGYTF
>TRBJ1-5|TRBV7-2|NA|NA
TGTGCCAGCAGCGGGGGACCGGATCAGCCCCAGCATTTT
CASSGGPDQPQHF
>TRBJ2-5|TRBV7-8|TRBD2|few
TGTGCCAGCAGCACACCAGCGGGGGAAGAGACCCAGTACTTC
CASSTPAGEETQYF
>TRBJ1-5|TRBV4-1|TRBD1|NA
TGCGCCAGCAGCCAACTACACAGGGGCCTCAATCAGCCCCAGCATTTT
CASSQLHRGLNQPQHF
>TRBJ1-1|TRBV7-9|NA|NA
TGTGCCAGCAGCTTAGCGGGGGGCGGGGGTGAAGCTTTCTTT
CASSLAGGGGEAFF